The 10 T cell receptor beta chains reported below all come from one sample, sequenced in a study of post-analysis software for immune sequencing data. The study's findings and limits: Roughly five TRBV segments appeared more often in patients than in controls, and TRBV5-6, TRBV5-1 and TRBV20-1 were among these.

No antigen has been assigned to these receptors. The authors incorporated unique molecular identifiers into the TCR beta cDNA libraries. TCRdb ran MiXCR on the PCR reads and lists one entry per CDR3 protein. Here the sample spans approximately 350,000 distinct CDR3 sequences, roughly 35% being singletons. Material for sequencing was blood. These receptors all stem from a girl under 18 with multiple sclerosis.

This clonotype was seen more than once but under ten times. The CDR3 DNA follows: TGTGCCAGCAGTCGCCCCGGGGGCTCTGGGGCCAACGTCCTGACTTTC. It is translated as CASSRPGGSGANVLTF. The V and J genes are TRBV6-2 or TRBV6-3 and TRBJ2-6; possible D gene TRBD2, 6 bases. V lost 5 bases and J 0 bases, leaving 11 bases between the germline ends. From germline, CDR1 is MNHEY and CDR2 SVGEGT. This CDR3 comprises 16 residues.

This clonotype was observed many times. The V and J genes are TRBV7-6 and TRBJ2-7; tentatively, D is TRBD1 (5 bases). The germline V gene encodes CDR1 SGHVS and CDR2 FNYEAQ. The CDR3 length is 15 residues. Trimming took 5 bases from V and 1 from J, leaving 15 bases between them. The CDR3 here is CASSPGHSTSYEQYF. As DNA, the CDR3 is TGTGCCAGCAGCCCTGGACACTCTACTTCCTACGAGCAGTACTTC.

This clonotype is a singleton in its sample. V usage is TRBV6-2 or TRBV6-3 and J usage is TRBJ2-1, with 11 bases matching TRBD2. The V and J ends lost 4 bases and 7 bases, in that order; junction bases with no gene match: 12. The CDR3 contains 17 residues. The germline CDR1 and CDR2 sequences are MNHEY and SVGEGT. CDR3 nucleotides: TGTGCCAGCAGTTCCTTTTTAGCGGGGGGGCGGAAGAATGAGCAGTTCTTC. It codes for CASSSFLAGGRKNEQFF.

This clonotype was observed a handful of times. The rearrangement links TRBV29-1 to TRBJ2-1; 11 nucleotides align to TRBD2. V was pared by 7 bases and J by 4 bases, with 3 bases of the junction left unmatched. CDR3 length: 13 amino acids. Germline V gene data show CDR1 as SQVTM and CDR2 as ANQGSEA. Here the CDR3 DNA reads TGCAGCGGTGGGACTAGCGGATACAATGAGCAGTTCTTC. This gives the protein CSGGTSGYNEQFF.

This clonotype was detected a few times. The chain carries TRBV27 and TRBJ2-3, with TRBD2 matching over 10 bases. Germline V CDR1 and CDR2: MNHEY, SMNVEV (reference sequence). This CDR3 comprises 15 residues. V trimming: 6 bases; J trimming: 3 bases; junction bases outside the gene matches: 6. DNA for the CDR3: TGTGCCAGCAGATCAGCGGGGGGGGTGACAGATACGCAGTATTTT. This sequence encodes CASRSAGGVTDTQYF.

In its sample, this clonotype was seen a few times. The chain carries TRBV30 and TRBJ1-2; D possibly corresponds to TRBD1 (5 bases). V lost 6 bases, J lost 5 bases, and 13 bases lay in between. This CDR3 is built from 12 residues. CDR1 and CDR2 (germline): GTSNPN, SVGIG (reference sequence). The CDR3 sequence: CACQGRTYGYTF. The CDR3 DNA is TGTGCCTGTCAAGGCAGGACATATGGCTACACCTTC.

The V gene is TRBV4-2, the J gene TRBJ2-5; 14 bases are a match to TRBD2. Losses at the gene ends were 4 bases for V and 2 bases for J; bases not matched to a gene: 18. The length of the CDR3 is 21 residues. Germline CDR1 reads LGHNA; CDR2 reads YNFKEQ. CDR3 residues: CASSPLATAGLAGAQQETQYF. In DNA, the CDR3 is TGTGCCAGCAGCCCACTTGCGACCGCGGGACTAGCGGGGGCGCAACAAGAGACCCAGTACTTC.

This chain uses TRBV20-1 with TRBJ2-1, with D tentatively TRBD1 (5 bases). The length of the CDR3 is 11 residues. Germline lookup yields CDR1 DFQATT and CDR2 SNEGSKA (reference sequence). Deletions cut 2 bases from V and 12 bases from J, with 11 bases between. The CDR3 is CSARQGSGQFF. CDR3 nucleotide sequence: TGCAGTGCTAGACAGGGAAGTGGGCAGTTCTTC.

With respect to this clonotype: A much larger clone differs from this one at a single base, so this may be a read error. The gene calls are TRBV20-1 and TRBJ2-5; D is possibly TRBD1 (6 bases). Trimming removed 6 bases from V and 11 bases from J, with 19 bases in between. CDR3 size: 12 residues. Germline V gene data show CDR1 as DFQATT and CDR2 as SNEGSKA (reference sequence). This CDR3 reads CSAAVWDNEQYF. CDR3 nucleotide sequence: TGCAGTGCGGCCGTATGGGACAATGAGCAGTACTTC.

As DNA, the CDR3 is TGTGCCAGCAGCTTACAAACAGGGGTTTCAGATACGCAGTATTTT. It codes for CASSLQTGVSDTQYF. The chain carries TRBV7-8 and TRBJ2-3; 7 nucleotides align to TRBD1. The V and J ends lost 2 bases and 4 bases, in that order; junction bases with no gene match: 6. The germline V gene encodes CDR1 SGHVS and CDR2 FQNEAQ. The CDR3 consists of 15 residues.